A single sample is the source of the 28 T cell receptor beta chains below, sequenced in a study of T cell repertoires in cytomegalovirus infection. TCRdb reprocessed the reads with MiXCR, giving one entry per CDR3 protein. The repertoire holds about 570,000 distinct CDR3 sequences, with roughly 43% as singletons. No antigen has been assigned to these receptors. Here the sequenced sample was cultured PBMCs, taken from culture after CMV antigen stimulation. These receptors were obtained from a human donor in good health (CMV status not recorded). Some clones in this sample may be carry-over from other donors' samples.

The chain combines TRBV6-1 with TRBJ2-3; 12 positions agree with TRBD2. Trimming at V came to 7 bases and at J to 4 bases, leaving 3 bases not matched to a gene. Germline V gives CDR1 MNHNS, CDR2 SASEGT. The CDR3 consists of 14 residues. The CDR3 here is CASTSGGAPDTQYF. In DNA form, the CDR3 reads TGTGCCAGCACTAGCGGGGGGGCCCCAGATACGCAGTATTTT.

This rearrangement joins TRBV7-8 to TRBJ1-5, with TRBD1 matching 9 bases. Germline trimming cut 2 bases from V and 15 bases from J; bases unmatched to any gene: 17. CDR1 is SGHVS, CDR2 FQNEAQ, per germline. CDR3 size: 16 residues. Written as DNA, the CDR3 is TGTGCCAGCAGCTTAAGCCGGGACAGGGAAGCTCACGCTTTGCATTTT. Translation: CASSLSRDREAHALHF. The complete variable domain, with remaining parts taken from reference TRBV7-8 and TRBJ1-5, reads GAGVSQSPRYKVAKRGQDVALRCDPISGHVSLFWYQQALGQGPEFLTYFQNEAQLDKSGLPSDRFFAERPEGSVSTLKIQRTQQEDSAVYLCASSLSRDREAHALHFGDGTRLSIL.

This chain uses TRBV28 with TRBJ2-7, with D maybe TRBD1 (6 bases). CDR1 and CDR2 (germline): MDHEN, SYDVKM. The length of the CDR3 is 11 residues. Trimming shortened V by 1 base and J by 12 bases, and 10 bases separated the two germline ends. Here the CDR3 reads CASSLLGATYF. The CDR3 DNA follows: TGTGCCAGCAGTTTATTGGGGGCTACGTACTTC.

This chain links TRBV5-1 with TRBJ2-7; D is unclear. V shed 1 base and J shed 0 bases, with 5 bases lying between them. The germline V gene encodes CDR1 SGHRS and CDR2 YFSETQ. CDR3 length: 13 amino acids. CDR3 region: CASSLWNSYEQYF. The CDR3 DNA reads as TGCGCCAGCAGCTTGTGGAACTCCTACGAGCAGTACTTC.

The CDR3 nucleotides are TGTGCCAGCAGCGTAGCGGCAGGGGGCACAGATACGCAGTATTTT. Translation: CASSVAAGGTDTQYF. The V and J genes are TRBV9 and TRBJ2-3, with D possibly TRBD1 on 6 matching bases. The CDR3 consists of 15 residues. Trimming took off 0 bases at V and 1 base at J, with 9 bases between the two ends. CDR1 and CDR2 (germline): SGDLS, YYNGEE. The full variable domain, rest sourced from reference TRBV9 and TRBJ2-3, is DSGVTQTPKHLITATGQRVTLRCSPRSGDLSVYWYQQSLDQGLQFLIQYYNGEERAKGNILERFSAQQFPDLHSELNLSSLELGDSALYFCASSVAAGGTDTQYFGPGTRLTVL.

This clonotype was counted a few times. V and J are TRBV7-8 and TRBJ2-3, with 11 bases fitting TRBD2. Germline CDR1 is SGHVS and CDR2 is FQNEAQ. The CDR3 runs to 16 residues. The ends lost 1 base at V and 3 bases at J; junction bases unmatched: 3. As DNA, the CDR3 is TGTGCCAGCAGCTTAGTACTAGCGGGAGTGACAGATACGCAGTATTTT. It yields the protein CASSLVLAGVTDTQYF.

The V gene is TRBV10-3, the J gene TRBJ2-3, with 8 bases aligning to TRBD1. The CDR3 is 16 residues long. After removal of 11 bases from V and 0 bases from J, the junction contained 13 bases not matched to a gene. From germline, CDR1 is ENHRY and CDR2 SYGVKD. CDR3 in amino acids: CASLGGTGGSTDTQYF. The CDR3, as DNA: TGTGCCTCACTGGGCGGTACAGGGGGGAGCACAGATACGCAGTATTTT.

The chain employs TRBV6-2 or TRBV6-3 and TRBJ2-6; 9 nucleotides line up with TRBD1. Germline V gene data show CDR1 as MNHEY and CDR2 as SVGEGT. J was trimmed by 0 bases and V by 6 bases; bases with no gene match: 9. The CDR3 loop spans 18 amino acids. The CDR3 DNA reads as TGTGCCAGCAGGCCCCCGGGACAGGGACCCTCTGGGGCCAACGTCCTGACTTTC. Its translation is CASRPPGQGPSGANVLTF.

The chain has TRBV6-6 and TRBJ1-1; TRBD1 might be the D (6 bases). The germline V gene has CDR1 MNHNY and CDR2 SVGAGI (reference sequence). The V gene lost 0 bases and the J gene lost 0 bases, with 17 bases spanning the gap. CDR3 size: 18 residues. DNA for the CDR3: TGTGCCAGCAGTTACTCGAGTCAAGGGGGAGGAATGAACACTGAAGCTTTCTTT. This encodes CASSYSSQGGGMNTEAFF.

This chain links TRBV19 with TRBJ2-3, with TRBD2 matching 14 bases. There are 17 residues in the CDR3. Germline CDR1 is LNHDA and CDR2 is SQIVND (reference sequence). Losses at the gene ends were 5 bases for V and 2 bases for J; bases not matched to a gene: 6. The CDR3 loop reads CASSSKGLAGATDTQYF. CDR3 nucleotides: TGTGCCAGTAGTTCGAAGGGACTAGCGGGGGCCACAGATACGCAGTATTTT.

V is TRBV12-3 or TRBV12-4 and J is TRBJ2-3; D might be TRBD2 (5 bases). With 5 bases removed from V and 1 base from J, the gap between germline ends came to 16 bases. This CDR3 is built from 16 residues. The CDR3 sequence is CASSPRAHGGTDTQYF. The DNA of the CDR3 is TGTGCCAGCAGTCCCCGGGCCCACGGGGGCACAGATACGCAGTATTTT.

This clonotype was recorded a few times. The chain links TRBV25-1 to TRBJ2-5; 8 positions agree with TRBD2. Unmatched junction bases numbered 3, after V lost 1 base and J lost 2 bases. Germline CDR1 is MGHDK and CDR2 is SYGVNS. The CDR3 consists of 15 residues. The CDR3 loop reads CASSELEREQETQYF. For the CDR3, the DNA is TGTGCCAGCAGTGAATTGGAGCGGGAGCAAGAGACCCAGTACTTC.

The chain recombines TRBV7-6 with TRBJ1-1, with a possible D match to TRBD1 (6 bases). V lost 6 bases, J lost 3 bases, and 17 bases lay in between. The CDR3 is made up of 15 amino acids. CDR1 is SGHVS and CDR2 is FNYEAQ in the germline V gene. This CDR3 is CASSTTGHGDTEAFF. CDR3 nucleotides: TGTGCCAGCAGTACAACGGGACATGGAGACACTGAAGCTTTCTTT.

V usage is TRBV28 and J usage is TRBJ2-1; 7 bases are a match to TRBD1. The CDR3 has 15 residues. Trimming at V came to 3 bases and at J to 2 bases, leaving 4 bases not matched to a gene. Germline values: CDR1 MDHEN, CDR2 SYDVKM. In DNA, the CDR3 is TGTGCCAGCAGTTTTCCAGGGGGAGCCTACAATGAGCAGTTCTTC. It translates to CASSFPGGAYNEQFF.

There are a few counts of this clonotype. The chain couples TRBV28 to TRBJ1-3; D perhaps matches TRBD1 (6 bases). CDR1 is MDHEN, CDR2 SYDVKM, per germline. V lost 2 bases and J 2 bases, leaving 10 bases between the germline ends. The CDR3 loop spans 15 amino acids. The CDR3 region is CASSLSRGPGNTIYF. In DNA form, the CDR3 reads TGTGCCAGCAGTTTAAGCAGGGGACCTGGAAACACCATATATTTT.

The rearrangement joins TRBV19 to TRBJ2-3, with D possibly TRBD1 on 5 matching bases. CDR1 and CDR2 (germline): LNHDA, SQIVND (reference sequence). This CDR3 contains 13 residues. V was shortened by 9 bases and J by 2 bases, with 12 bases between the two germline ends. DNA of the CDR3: TGTGCCAGCAGAGGACAAAACACAGATACGCAGTATTTT. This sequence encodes CASRGQNTDTQYF.

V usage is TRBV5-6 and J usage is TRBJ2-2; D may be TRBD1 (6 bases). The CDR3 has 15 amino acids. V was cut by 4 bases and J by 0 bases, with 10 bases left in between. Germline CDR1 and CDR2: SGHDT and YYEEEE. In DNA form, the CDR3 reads TGTGCCAGCAGCACCGGGACAACGAACACCGGGGAGCTGTTTTTT. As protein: CASSTGTTNTGELFF. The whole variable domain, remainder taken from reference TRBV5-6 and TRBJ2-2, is DAGVTQSPTHLIKTRGQQVTLRCSPKSGHDTVSWYQQALGQGPQFIFQYYEEEERQRGNFPDRFSGHQFPNYSSELNVNALLLGDSALYLCASSTGTTNTGELFFGEGSRLTVL.

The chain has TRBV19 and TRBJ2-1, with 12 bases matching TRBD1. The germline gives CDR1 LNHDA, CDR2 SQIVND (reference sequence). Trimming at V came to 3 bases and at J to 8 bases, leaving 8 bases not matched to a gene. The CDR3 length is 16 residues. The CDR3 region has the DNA TGTGCCAGTAGTATCCCCCAGGGACAGGGGGCGGATGAGCAGTTCTTC. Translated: CASSIPQGQGADEQFF.

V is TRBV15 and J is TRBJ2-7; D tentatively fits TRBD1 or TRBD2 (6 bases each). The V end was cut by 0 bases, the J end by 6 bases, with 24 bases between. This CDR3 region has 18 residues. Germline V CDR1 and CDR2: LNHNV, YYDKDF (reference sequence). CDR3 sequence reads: CATSRDFYGGQGIREQYF. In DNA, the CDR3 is TGTGCCACCAGCAGAGATTTCTATGGAGGGCAGGGGATACGCGAGCAGTACTTC. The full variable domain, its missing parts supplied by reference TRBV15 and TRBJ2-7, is DAMVIQNPRYQVTQFGKPVTLSCSQTLNHNVMYWYQQKSSQAPKLLFHYYDKDFNNEADTPDNFQSRRPNTSFCFLDIRSPGLGDTAMYLCATSRDFYGGQGIREQYFGPGTRLTVT.

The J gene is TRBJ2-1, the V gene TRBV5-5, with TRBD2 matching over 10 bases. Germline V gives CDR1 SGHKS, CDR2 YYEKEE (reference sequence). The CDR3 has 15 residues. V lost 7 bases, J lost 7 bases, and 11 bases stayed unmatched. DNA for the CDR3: TGTGCCAGCCCGGGGTCTAGCGGGAGTCTAAATGAGCAGTTCTTC. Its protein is CASPGSSGSLNEQFF.

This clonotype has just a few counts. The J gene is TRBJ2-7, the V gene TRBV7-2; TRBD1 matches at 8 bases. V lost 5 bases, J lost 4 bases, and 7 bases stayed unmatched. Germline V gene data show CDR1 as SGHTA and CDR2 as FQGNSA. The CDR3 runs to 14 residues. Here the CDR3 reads CASSRDRLAYEQYF. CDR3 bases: TGTGCCAGCAGCCGGGACAGGCTTGCGTACGAGCAGTACTTC.

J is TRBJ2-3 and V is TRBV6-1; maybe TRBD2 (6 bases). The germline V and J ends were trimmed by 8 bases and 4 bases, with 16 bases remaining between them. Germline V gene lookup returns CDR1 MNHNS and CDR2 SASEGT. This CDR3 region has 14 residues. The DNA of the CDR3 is TGTGCCAGCTCCGGAGGGCTAGCGTCAGATACGCAGTATTTT. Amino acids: CASSGGLASDTQYF.

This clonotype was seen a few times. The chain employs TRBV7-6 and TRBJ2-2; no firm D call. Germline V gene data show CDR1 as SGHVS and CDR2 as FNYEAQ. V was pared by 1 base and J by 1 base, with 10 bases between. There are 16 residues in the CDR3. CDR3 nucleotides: TGTGCCAGCAGCTTAGAGTTACACCTGAACACCGGGGAGCTGTTTTTT. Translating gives CASSLELHLNTGELFF.

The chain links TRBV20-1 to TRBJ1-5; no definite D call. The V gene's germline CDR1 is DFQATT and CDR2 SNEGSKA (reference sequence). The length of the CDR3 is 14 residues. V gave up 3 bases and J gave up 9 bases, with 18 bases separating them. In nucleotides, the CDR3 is TGCAGTGCTAGTCCCGACATCCATCAATGGCCCCAGCATTTT. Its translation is CSASPDIHQWPQHF.

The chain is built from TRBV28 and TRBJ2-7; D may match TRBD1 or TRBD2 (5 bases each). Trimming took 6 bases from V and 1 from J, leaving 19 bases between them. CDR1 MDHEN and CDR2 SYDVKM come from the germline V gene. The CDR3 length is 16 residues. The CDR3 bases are TGTGCCAGCAGAGGGACCTCTACGAATTTTTCCTACGAGCAGTACTTC. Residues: CASRGTSTNFSYEQYF. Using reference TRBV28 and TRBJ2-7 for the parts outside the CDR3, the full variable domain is DVKVTQSSRYLVKRTGEKVFLECVQDMDHENMFWYRQDPGLGLRLIYFSYDVKMKEKGDIPEGYSVSREKKERFSLILESASTNQTSMYLCASRGTSTNFSYEQYFGPGTRLTVT.

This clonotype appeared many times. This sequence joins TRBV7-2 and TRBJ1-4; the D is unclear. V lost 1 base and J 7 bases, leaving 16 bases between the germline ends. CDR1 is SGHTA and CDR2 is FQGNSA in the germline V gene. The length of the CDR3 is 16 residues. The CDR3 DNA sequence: TGTGCCAGCAGCTTAGTCATCGGCGGAGGAGGTGAAAAACTGTTTTTT. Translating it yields CASSLVIGGGGEKLFF.

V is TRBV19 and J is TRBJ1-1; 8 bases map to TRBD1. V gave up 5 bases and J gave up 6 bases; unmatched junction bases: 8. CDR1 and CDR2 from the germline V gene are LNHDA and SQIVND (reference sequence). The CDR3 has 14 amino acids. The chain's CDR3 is CASSQLDRVSEAFF. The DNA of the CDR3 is TGTGCCAGTAGTCAGCTGGACAGGGTATCTGAAGCTTTCTTT.

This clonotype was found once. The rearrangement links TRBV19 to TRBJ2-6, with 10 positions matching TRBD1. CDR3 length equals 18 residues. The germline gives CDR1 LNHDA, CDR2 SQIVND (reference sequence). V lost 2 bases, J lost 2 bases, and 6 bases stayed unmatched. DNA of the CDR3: TGTGCCAGTAGTATAACGAGACAGGGGGCTCCTGGGGCCAACGTCCTGACTTTC. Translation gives CASSITRQGAPGANVLTF. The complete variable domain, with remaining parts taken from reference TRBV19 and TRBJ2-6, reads DGGITQSPKYLFRKEGQNVTLSCEQNLNHDAMYWYRQDPGQGLRLIYYSQIVNDFQKGDIAEGYSVSREKKESFPLTVTSAQKNPTAFYLCASSITRQGAPGANVLTFGAGSRLTVL.